Included here is one T cell receptor beta chain sequence, with context. Its antigen remains unknown. Profiling relied on immunoSEQ multiplex PCR, and the TCRdb table lists in-frame clones only, not all of them. The sample shows 50,000 to 75,000 clones, roughly four fifths of them seen only once. The germline V and J ends were trimmed by 4 bases and 4 bases, with 13 bases remaining between them. The CDR3 sequence is 13 residues long. Germline lookup yields CDR1 SQVTM and CDR2 ANQGSEA. The sample is drawn from a study of OX40 agonist ivuxolimab in advanced cancers. Study results and limitations: Which antigen the expanded peripheral T cells recognized is unknown.

The sample consisted of CD4+ or CD8+ T cells sorted from blood, taken in a trial of the OX40 agonist ivuxolimab. This clonotype was obtained from an adult with an advanced solid tumor such as melanoma, head and neck, liver or kidney cancer. This chain joins TRBV29-1 and TRBJ1-2; D gene uncertain. The CDR3 DNA sequence: TGCAGCGTTGGTCATGGAGCTACCTATGGCTACACCTTC. Translation: CSVGHGATYGYTF.